This T cell receptor beta chain was identified in a study of CD8 T cells in Susac syndrome. The CDR3 extends over 15 amino acids. Germline CDR1 and CDR2: SGHAT and FQNNGV. Trimming pared 5 bases from V and 5 bases from J, leaving 18 bases between. The RNA input was 0.5 to 1 ug, and it was reverse transcribed with random hexamers. An immunoSEQ multiplex PCR generated amplified TCR beta CDR3 products spanning 54 Vbeta and 13 Jbeta. A single record per CDR3 protein comes from TCRdb applying MiXCR to the immunoSEQ multiplex PCR reads. Of about 130,000 distinct CDR3 sequences listed, about 95% are singletons.

Sequencing input: CD8+ T cells from PBMCs. This sequence originates from a human donor with Susac syndrome. The chain employs TRBV11-2 and TRBJ2-5, with D possibly being TRBD1 (6 bases). In DNA, the CDR3 is TGTGCCAGCAGCCCAAGACAGGAATGGTGGGAGACCCAGTACTTC. As protein: CASSPRQEWWETQYF. The entire variable domain, with the rest obtained from reference TRBV11-2 and TRBJ2-5, is as follows: EAGVAQSPRYKIIEKRQSVAFWCNPISGHATLYWYQQILGQGPKLLIQFQNNGVVDDSQLPKDRFSAERLKGVDSTLKIQPAKLEDSAVYLCASSPRQEWWETQYFGPGTRLLVL.